The subject of this entry is one TCR beta chain. Its specificity is unknown. TCRdb recomputed calls from the RT-PCR reads with MiXCR, one row per CDR3 protein. This sample has about 4,000 distinct CDR3 sequences, with 70% to 90% found just once. The sample is drawn from a study of yellow fever vaccine responses in identical twins. Study-level points and caveats: Twins' T cell vaccine responses reportedly looked partly convergent, partly personalized.

The CDR3 extends over 12 amino acids. Deletions cut 3 bases from V and 4 bases from J, with 4 bases between. Germline V gene lookup returns CDR1 MDHEN and CDR2 SYDVKM. This chain uses TRBV28 with TRBJ2-4; D gene unclear. This TCR derives from a young woman who received the yellow fever vaccine. Here the sequenced sample was T cells from blood (PBMCs), unsorted or a sorted subset (not recorded which), taken before or after yellow fever vaccination (not recorded which). The CDR3 sequence is CASSFRKNIQYF. CDR3 nucleotides: TGTGCCAGCAGTTTTCGTAAAAACATTCAGTACTTC.